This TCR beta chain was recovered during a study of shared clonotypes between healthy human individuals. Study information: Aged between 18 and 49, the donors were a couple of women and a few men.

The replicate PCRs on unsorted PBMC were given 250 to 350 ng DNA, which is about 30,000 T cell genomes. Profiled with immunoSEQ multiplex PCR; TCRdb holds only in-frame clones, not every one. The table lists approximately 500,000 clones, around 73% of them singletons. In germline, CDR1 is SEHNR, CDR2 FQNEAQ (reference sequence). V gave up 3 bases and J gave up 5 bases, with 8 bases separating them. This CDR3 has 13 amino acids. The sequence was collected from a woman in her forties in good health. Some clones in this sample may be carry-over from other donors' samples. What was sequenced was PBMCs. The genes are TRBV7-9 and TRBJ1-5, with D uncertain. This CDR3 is CASSLTGYQPQHF. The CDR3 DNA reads TGTGCCAGCAGCTTGACGGGCTATCAGCCCCAGCATTTT.